The 14 T cell receptor beta chains below all came from one sample that was sequenced in a study of shared clonotypes between healthy human individuals. The repertoire was sequenced with immunoSEQ multiplex PCR; TCRdb's copy has only in-frame clones and lacks some. Of nearly 1 million clones listed, approximately 80% are singletons. Sequencing was carried out using memory CD4+ T cells sorted from blood. The subset was: CD45RA-negative fraction. The receptors were sampled from a young man in good health.

This clone was observed a handful of times. The V call is TRBV5-1, the J call TRBJ2-2; D not certain. The V gene lost 4 bases and the J gene lost 6 bases, with 13 bases spanning the gap. From germline, CDR1 is SGHRS and CDR2 YFSETQ. The CDR3 length is 14 residues. This CDR3 reads CASSLGGKPGELFF. For the CDR3, the DNA is TGCGCCAGCAGCCTTGGTGGGAAGCCCGGGGAGCTGTTTTTT. Full variable domain (outside the CDR3, taken from reference TRBV5-1 and TRBJ2-2): KAGVTQTPRYLIKTRGQQVTLSCSPISGHRSVSWYQQTPGQGLQFLFEYFSETQRNKGNFPGRFSGRQFSNSRSEMNVSTLELGDSALYLCASSLGGKPGELFFGEGSRLTVL.

As regards this clone: The same CDR3 can be traced to other DNA sequences in this sample. The J gene is TRBJ1-6, the V gene TRBV5-1, with D possibly matching TRBD1 (5 bases). V lost 0 bases to trimming and J lost 7 bases, with 11 bases between them. The V gene's germline CDR1 is SGHRS and CDR2 YFSETQ. This CDR3 region has 15 residues. This CDR3 reads CASSLEGQENSPLHF. CDR3 sequence (DNA): TGCGCCAGCAGCTTGGAGGGGCAGGAGAATTCACCCCTCCACTTT.

J is TRBJ1-3 and V is TRBV29-1; weak D call: TRBD1 (6 bases). The CDR3 consists of 15 residues. Trimming shortened V by 5 bases and J by 0 bases, and 14 bases separated the two germline ends. CDR1 and CDR2 from the germline V gene are SQVTM and ANQGSEA. CDR3 amino acids: CSVPDRSFSGNTIYF. The CDR3, as DNA: TGCAGCGTTCCTGACAGGTCCTTCTCTGGAAACACCATATATTTT. Full variable domain (remainder filled in from reference TRBV29-1 and TRBJ1-3): SAVISQKPSRDICQRGTSLTIQCQVDSQVTMMFWYRQQPGQSLTLIATANQGSEATYESGFVIDKFPISRPNLTFSTLTVSNMSPEDSSIYLCSVPDRSFSGNTIYFGEGSWLTVV.

This clone has just a few counts. The chain combines TRBV5-5 with TRBJ1-1; D gene uncertain. Germline V gene data show CDR1 as SGHKS and CDR2 as YYEKEE (reference sequence). CDR3 size: 13 residues. Trimming cost V 2 bases and J 1 base, with 6 bases left between them. The CDR3 coding sequence is TGTGCCAGCAGCTTCCGGGAGAACACTGAAGCTTTCTTT. Translating it yields CASSFRENTEAFF.

The rearrangement joins TRBV5-1 to TRBJ2-7, with 8 bases that match TRBD1. Germline values: CDR1 SGHRS, CDR2 YFSETQ. This CDR3 has 17 amino acids. Trimming took 4 bases from V and 4 from J; bases not matched to a gene: 16. The CDR3 region has the DNA TGCGCCAGCAGCCGAAAGAACGGACAGGGTGACGCGTACGAGCAGTACTTC. Amino acids: CASSRKNGQGDAYEQYF.

V usage is TRBV30 and J usage is TRBJ2-2, with no clear D. V lost 2 bases and J 0 bases, leaving 4 bases between the germline ends. This CDR3 region has 13 residues. CDR1 is GTSNPN and CDR2 is SVGIG in the germline V gene (reference sequence). CDR3 sequence: CAWSFSNTGELFF. The CDR3 nucleotides are TGTGCCTGGAGTTTCTCGAACACCGGGGAGCTGTTTTTT.

The chain carries TRBV10-3 and TRBJ2-1; tentatively, D is TRBD1 (6 bases). CDR3 size: 13 residues. From germline, CDR1 is ENHRY and CDR2 SYGVKD. V lost 10 bases and J 9 bases, leaving 19 bases between the germline ends. This CDR3 is CATARGDDGEQFF. The CDR3, as DNA: TGTGCCACGGCCAGGGGAGACGATGGTGAGCAGTTCTTC.

The table lists this clone with a count of one. The V call is TRBV4-1, the J call TRBJ1-1; no clear D gene. V was clipped by 1 base and J by 1 base, with 7 bases between them. Germline assignment: CDR1 MGHRA and CDR2 YSYEKL. The CDR3 sequence is 14 residues long. The CDR3 DNA reads TGCGCCAGCAGCCAAGTTCAACAGAACACTGAAGCTTTCTTT. It specifies CASSQVQQNTEAFF.

This chain joins TRBV6-5 and TRBJ1-4; the D gene is possibly TRBD1 (5 bases). V was trimmed by 0 bases and J by 13 bases, leaving 15 bases between them. Germline CDR1 reads MNHEY; CDR2 reads SVGAGI. This CDR3 spans 14 amino acids. DNA of the CDR3: TGTGCCAGCAGTTACTCGGCAGGGCTGTCTGGACTGTTTTTT. It specifies CASSYSAGLSGLFF.

Points on this clone: The sample holds other DNA sequences that translate to the same CDR3. The genes are TRBV5-8 and TRBJ1-6, with 9 bases fitting TRBD1. The CDR3 is made up of 14 amino acids. The germline gives CDR1 SGHTS, CDR2 YDEGEE. The trim removed 4 bases at V and 7 bases at J, leaving 3 bases unmatched. CDR3 sequence: CASSLGTGNSPLHF. CDR3 coding DNA: TGTGCCAGCAGCCTCGGGACAGGGAATTCACCCCTCCACTTT.

This clone came up once. The chain carries TRBV18 and TRBJ2-7; the D gene is possibly TRBD2 (6 bases). CDR1 KGHSH and CDR2 LQKENI come from the germline V gene. The CDR3 spans 15 residues. The germline V and J ends were trimmed by 3 bases and 3 bases, with 15 bases remaining between them. The CDR3 nucleotides are TGTGCCAGCTCACCCTCAAGTCCCGGGAGCTACGAGCAGTACTTC. This encodes CASSPSSPGSYEQYF.

This chain connects TRBV7-9 to TRBJ2-5; D gene ambiguous. CDR3 length: 15 amino acids. V shed 2 bases and J shed 1 base, with 11 bases lying between them. Germline V lookup: CDR1 SEHNR, CDR2 FQNEAQ (reference sequence). The CDR3: CASSLTDGFQETQYF. For the CDR3, the DNA is TGTGCCAGCAGCTTAACCGACGGGTTCCAAGAGACCCAGTACTTC.

This clone came up once. This chain links TRBV11-2 with TRBJ2-1; the D call may be TRBD1 or TRBD2 (8 bases each). Germline loops: CDR1 SGHAT, CDR2 FQNNGV. The CDR3 has 15 residues. V was shortened by 10 bases and J by 0 bases, with 16 bases between the two germline ends. CDR3 bases: TGTGCCACAGGGGGCAGCGGGAGCTCCTACAATGAGCAGTTCTTC. Amino acids: CATGGSGSSYNEQFF.

This clone was detected only a few times. The chain employs TRBV4-1 and TRBJ2-1; maybe TRBD2 (6 bases). CDR3 length equals 15 residues. With 1 base removed from V and 4 bases from J, the gap between germline ends came to 11 bases. Per the germline V gene, CDR1 is MGHRA and CDR2 is YSYEKL. The DNA for the CDR3 is TGCGCCAGCAGCCAAGGTCCTGGGACTTACAATGAGCAGTTCTTC. Amino acid sequence: CASSQGPGTYNEQFF.